These 3 T cell receptor beta chains were sequenced from one sample in a study of OX40 agonist ivuxolimab in advanced cancers. Some clones are missing from TCRdb's copy, which holds only in-frame ones; the method was immunoSEQ multiplex PCR. The sample lists some 79,000 clones, approximately 90% occurring once. Sequenced here: CD4+ or CD8+ T cells sorted from blood, sampled in a trial of the OX40 agonist ivuxolimab. All receptors come from an adult with an advanced solid tumor such as melanoma, head and neck, liver or kidney cancer.

V gene TRBV2 combines with J gene TRBJ2-5, with a weak D call TRBD2 (6 bases). The germline V gene has CDR1 SNHLY and CDR2 FYNNEI. CDR3 length: 13 amino acids. The V end was cut by 6 bases, the J end by 1 base, with 9 bases between. The CDR3, as DNA: TGTGCCAGCAGCCGGGAGATCCAAGAGACCCAGTACTTC. Its translation is CASSREIQETQYF.

V and J are TRBV7-6 and TRBJ1-4; a weak D match, TRBD1 (6 bases). Trimming removed 2 bases from V and 6 bases from J, with 10 bases in between. CDR3 length: 14 residues. The germline V gene encodes CDR1 SGHVS and CDR2 FNYEAQ. CDR3 in DNA: TGTGCCAGCAGCTTAAGGGGGATGGATGAAAAACTGTTTTTT. This sequence encodes CASSLRGMDEKLFF.

V and J are TRBV19 and TRBJ2-7, with TRBD2 identical over 13 bases. CDR3 length: 16 residues. The J segment lost 4 bases and the V segment lost 2 bases, leaving 5 bases of the junction unmatched. Germline CDR1 and CDR2: LNHDA and SQIVND (reference sequence). The chain's CDR3 is CASSIWTSGSLYEQYF. The CDR3 DNA reads as TGTGCCAGTAGTATATGGACTAGCGGGAGCCTTTACGAGCAGTACTTC.